The present TCR beta chain was sequenced within a study of beta chain features in type 1 diabetes. Via CD45RO/CCR7/CD25/CD127/CD95/CD27, cells of the CD4+ naive, central memory, regulatory and stem cell-like memory subsets were sorted. With regard to this clone: Its cognate antigen is unknown.

Expressed TCRB transcripts got sequenced, as all isolated RNA was reverse transcribed. Using immunoSEQ multiplex PCR, the repertoire was profiled, and TCRdb retains in-frame clones only, with some absent. The data show almost 350,000 clones, 7.5% to 9% seen once. Study-level findings and limits: Naive, central memory and Treg TCRB repertoires appeared more alike in patients than in healthy donors.

Germline V gene data show CDR1 as SEHNR and CDR2 as FQNEAQ (reference sequence). V was cut by 3 bases and J by 3 bases, with 11 bases left in between. This CDR3 has 14 residues. The source is a woman aged 18-29 years in good health. The genes are TRBV7-9 and TRBJ1-2, with D perhaps matching TRBD1 (5 bases). Input material: central memory CD4+ T cells from blood. The CDR3 DNA follows: TGTGCCAGCAGCTTGGGCAGGGACGACTATGGCTACACCTTC. It translates to CASSLGRDDYGYTF.